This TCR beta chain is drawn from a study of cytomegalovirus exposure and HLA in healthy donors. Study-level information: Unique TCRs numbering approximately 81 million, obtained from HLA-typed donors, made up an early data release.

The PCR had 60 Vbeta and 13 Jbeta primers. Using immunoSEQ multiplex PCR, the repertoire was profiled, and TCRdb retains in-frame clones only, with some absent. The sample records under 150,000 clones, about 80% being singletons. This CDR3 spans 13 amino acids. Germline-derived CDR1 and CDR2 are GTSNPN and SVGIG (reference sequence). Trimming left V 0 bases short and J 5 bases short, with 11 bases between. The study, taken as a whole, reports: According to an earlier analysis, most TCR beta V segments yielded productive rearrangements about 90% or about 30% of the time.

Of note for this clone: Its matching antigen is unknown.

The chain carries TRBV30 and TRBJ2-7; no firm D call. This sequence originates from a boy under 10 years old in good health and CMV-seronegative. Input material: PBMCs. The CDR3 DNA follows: TGTGCCTGGAGTGTTCACGGTCCCGACGAGCAGTACTTC. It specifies CAWSVHGPDEQYF.